Listed below are T cell receptor beta chains from one sample, sequenced in a study of monozygotic twins with inflammatory bowel disease. Each CDR3 protein gets one entry in TCRdb, which reprocessed the 5' RACE reads and gives no DNA. The ten top clones account for 2% to 2.5%, within a sample of 150,000 to 200,000 distinct CDR3 sequences. The sequencing input was blood. The receptor source for this set is a human donor with ulcerative colitis or Crohn's disease, or a healthy co-twin of an affected twin (not recorded which). Each CDR3 is given with its conserved first and last residue.

length,V,J,CDR3
11,TRBV20-1,TRBJ1-4,CSVGREEKLFF
14,TRBV3-1,TRBJ2-5,CASSQRGSEETQYF
15,TRBV7-2,TRBJ2-1,CASSFGSGDYNEQFF
16,TRBV2,TRBJ2-3,CASSSGLAVSTDTQYF
15,TRBV5-1,TRBJ2-1,CASSLGTGAYFEQFF
13,TRBV5-1,TRBJ2-5,CASSLETEETQYF
15,TRBV9,TRBJ2-7,CASSVAGLATYEQYF
19,TRBV4-1,TRBJ2-7,CASSQGVPGQGALSYEQYF
18,TRBV27,TRBJ2-5,CASSLSVPAQDRQETQYF
14,TRBV20-1,TRBJ1-4,CSAYAGTGDEKLFF
15,TRBV28,TRBJ2-3,CASIVSGRSTDTQYF
16,TRBV7-3,TRBJ2-2,CASSLLAAANTGELFF
15,TRBV20-1,TRBJ1-6,CSAAPGGTNNSPLHF
11,TRBV12-3/TRBV12-4,TRBJ1-6,CASSARTPLHF
15,TRBV6-1,TRBJ1-4,CASTRGPALNEKLFF
16,TRBV14,TRBJ1-1,CASSQDTREEDTEAFF
13,TRBV5-1,TRBJ2-1,CASSLIQGNEQFF
15,TRBV12-3/TRBV12-4,TRBJ2-1,CASRSLGGEGSEQFF
16,TRBV7-8,TRBJ2-1,CASSLVLADGNNEQFF
16,TRBV10-2,TRBJ2-3,CASSEFLEGPTDTQYF
15,TRBV18,TRBJ2-1,CASSPMAGDYNEQFF
11,TRBV20-1,TRBJ1-1,CSAPLVTEAFF
13,TRBV7-9,TRBJ1-1,CASSLGARTEAFF
15,TRBV6-2/TRBV6-3,TRBJ2-3,CASSPTSSGTDTQYF
14,TRBV5-5,TRBJ2-2,CASSLGPRTGELFF
14,TRBV7-2,TRBJ2-5,CASSFRSQGETQYF
11,TRBV15,TRBJ2-7,CATSPTYEQYF
14,TRBV7-2,TRBJ1-2,CASSPPGAPNGYTF
13,TRBV7-2,TRBJ2-3,CASSLGTADTQYF
14,TRBV7-2,TRBJ2-1,CASSHAYSSPEQFF
15,TRBV13,TRBJ2-1,CASSLVRWGAGEQFF
16,TRBV11-2,TRBJ2-3,CASSPRTSGNPDTQYF
14,TRBV6-1,TRBJ2-7,CASRDRLLSYEQYF
15,TRBV4-3,TRBJ2-5,CASSPSGTSSETQYF
15,TRBV10-3,TRBJ2-3,CAISESDRATDTQYF
13,TRBV20-1,TRBJ2-7,CSAKAGPRDEQYF
13,TRBV5-4,TRBJ1-4,CASRSQREEKLFF
15,TRBV7-2,TRBJ2-1,CASSPGAGGNNEQFF
15,TRBV28,TRBJ2-3,CASSLGGLNTDTQYF
15,TRBV5-1,TRBJ2-3,CASSLDQPTADTQYF
13,TRBV10-3,TRBJ2-5,CAISESSAGGRNF
16,TRBV10-2,TRBJ1-5,CASSESGGGFGQPQHF
16,TRBV5-1,TRBJ1-4,CASSLEPTETNEKLFF
14,TRBV12-3/TRBV12-4,TRBJ2-3,CASSFGPETDTQYF
18,TRBV5-1,TRBJ1-6,CASSLAGIASSYNSPLHF